This T cell receptor (beta chain) was sequenced during a study of cytomegalovirus exposure and HLA in healthy donors. Study-wide points: Per published accounts, TCR beta sequences correctly predicted the HLA-A and HLA-B alleles of most subjects. TCR beta V- and J-gene trimming was later associated with a missense DCLRE1C variant.

In the case of this clone: Its antigen remains unknown.

The CDR3 length is 16 residues. CDR1 SGHAT and CDR2 FQNNGV come from the germline V gene. The germline V and J ends were trimmed by 0 bases and 2 bases, with 13 bases remaining between them. PCR employed 60 Vbeta and 13 Jbeta primers. Method: immunoSEQ multiplex PCR; TCRdb's copy keeps in-frame clones and lacks some. The repertoire consists of over 150,000 clones, with 75% to 90% occurring once and the leading ten covering about 2%. The TCR comes from a human donor in good health. Specimen: PBMCs. J is TRBJ2-5 and V is TRBV11-2, with D maybe TRBD2 (7 bases). CDR3 region: CASSLEGGAVQETQYF. CDR3 in DNA: TGTGCCAGCAGCTTAGAGGGGGGGGCGGTTCAAGAGACCCAGTACTTC.